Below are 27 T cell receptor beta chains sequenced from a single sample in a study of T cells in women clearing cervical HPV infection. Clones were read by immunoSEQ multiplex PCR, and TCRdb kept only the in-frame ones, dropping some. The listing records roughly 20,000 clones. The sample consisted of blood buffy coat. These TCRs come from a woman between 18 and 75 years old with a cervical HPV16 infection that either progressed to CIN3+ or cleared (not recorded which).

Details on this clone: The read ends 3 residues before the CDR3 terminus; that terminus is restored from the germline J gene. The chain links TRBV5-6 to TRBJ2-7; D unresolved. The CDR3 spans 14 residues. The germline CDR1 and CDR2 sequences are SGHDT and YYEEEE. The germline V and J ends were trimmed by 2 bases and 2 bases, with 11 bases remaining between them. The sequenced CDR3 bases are TGTGCCAGCAGCTTTGCAAGGGTTACCTACGAG. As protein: CASSFARVTYE. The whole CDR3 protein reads CASSFARVTYEQYF.

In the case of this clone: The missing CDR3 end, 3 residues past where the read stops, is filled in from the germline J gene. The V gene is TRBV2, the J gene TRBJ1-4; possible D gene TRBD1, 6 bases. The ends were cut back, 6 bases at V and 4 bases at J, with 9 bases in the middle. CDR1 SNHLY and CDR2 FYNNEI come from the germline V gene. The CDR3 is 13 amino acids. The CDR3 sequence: CASRRGINEKLFF. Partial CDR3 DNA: TGTGCCAGCAGGAGGGGGATTAATGAAAAA.

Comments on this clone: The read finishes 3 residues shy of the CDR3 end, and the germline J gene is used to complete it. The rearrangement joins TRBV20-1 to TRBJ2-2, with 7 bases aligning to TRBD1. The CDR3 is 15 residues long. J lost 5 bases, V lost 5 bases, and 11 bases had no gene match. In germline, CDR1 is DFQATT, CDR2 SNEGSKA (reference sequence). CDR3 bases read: TGCAGTGCTGTGGACAGGTTGGGTATGACCGGGGAG. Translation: CSAVDRLGMTGE. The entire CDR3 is CSAVDRLGMTGELFF.

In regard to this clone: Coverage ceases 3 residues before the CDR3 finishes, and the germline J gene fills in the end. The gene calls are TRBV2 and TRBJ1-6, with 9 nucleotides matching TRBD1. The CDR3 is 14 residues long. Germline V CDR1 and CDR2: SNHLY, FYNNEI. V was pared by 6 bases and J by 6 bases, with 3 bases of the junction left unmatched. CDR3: CASRGTGSNSPLHF. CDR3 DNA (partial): TGTGCCAGCAGGGGGACAGGGAGTAATTCACCC.

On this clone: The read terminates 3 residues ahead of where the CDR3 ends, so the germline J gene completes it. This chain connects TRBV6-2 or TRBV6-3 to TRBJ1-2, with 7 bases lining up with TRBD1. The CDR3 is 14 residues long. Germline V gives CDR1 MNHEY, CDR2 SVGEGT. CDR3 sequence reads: CASSLGQFPDTYTF. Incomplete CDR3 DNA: TGTGCCAGCAGTTTGGGACAGTTCCCAGATACC.

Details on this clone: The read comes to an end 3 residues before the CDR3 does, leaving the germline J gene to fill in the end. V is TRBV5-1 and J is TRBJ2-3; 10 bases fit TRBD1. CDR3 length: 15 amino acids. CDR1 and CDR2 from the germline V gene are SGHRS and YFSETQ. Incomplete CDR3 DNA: TGCGCCAGCAGCCCCCGGACAGGGGGAAGTCAGCCG. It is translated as CASSPRTGGSQP. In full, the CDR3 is CASSPRTGGSQPQYF.

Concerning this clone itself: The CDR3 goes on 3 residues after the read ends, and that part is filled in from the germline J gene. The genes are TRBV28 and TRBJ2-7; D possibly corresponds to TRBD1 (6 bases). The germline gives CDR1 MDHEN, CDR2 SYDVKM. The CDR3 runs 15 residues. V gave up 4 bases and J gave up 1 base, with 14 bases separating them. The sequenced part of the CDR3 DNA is TGTGCCAGCAGTTACCTGACAGGTCTGTCCTACGAG. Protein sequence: CASSYLTGLSYE. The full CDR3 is CASSYLTGLSYEQYF.

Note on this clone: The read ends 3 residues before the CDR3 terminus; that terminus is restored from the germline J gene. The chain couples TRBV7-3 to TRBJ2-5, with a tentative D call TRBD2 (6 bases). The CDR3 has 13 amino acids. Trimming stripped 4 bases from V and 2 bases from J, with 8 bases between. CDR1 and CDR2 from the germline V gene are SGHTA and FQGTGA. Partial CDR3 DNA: TGTGCCAGCAGCTCGGGACTGCAAGAGACC. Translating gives CASSSGLQET. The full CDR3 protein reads CASSSGLQETQYF.

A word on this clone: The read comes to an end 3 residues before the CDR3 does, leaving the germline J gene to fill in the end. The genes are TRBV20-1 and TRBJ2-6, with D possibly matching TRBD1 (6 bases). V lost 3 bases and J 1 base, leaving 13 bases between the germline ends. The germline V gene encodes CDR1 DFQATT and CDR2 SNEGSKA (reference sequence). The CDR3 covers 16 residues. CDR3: CSASQGSSSGANVLTF. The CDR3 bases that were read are TGCAGTGCTAGCCAGGGGAGTTCTTCTGGGGCCAACGTC.

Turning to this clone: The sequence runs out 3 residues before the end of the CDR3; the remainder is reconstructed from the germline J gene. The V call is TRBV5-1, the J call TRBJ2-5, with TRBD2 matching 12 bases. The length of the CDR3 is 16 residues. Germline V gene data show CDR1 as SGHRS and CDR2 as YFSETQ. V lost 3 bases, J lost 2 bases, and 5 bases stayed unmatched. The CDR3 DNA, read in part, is TGCGCCAGCAGCTCGTGGACTAGCGGGGCACAAGAGACC. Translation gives CASSSWTSGAQET. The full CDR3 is CASSSWTSGAQETQYF.

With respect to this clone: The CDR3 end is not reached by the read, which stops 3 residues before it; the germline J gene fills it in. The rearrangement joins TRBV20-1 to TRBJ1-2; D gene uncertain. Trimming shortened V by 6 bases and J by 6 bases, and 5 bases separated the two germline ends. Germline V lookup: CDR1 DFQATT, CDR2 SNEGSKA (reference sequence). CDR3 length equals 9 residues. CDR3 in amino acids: CSAFDGYTF. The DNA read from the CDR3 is TGCAGTGCCTTTGATGGC.

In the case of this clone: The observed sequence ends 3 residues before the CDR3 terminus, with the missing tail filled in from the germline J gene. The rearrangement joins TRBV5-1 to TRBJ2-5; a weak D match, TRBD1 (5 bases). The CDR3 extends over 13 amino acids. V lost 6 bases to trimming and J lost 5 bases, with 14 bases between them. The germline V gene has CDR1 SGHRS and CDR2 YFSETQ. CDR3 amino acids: CASTPGAGETQYF. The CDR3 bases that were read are TGCGCCAGCACCCCGGGTGCAGGGGAGACC.

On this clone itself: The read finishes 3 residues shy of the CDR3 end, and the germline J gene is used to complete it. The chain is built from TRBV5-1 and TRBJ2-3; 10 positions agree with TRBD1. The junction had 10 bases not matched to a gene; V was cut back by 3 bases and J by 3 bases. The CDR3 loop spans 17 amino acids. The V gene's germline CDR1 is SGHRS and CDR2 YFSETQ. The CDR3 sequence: CASSSAGTGELTDTQYF. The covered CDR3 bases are TGCGCCAGCAGCTCGGCGGGGACAGGGGAGTTGACAGATACG. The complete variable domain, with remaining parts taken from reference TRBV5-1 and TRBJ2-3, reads KAGVTQTPRYLIKTRGQQVTLSCSPISGHRSVSWYQQTPGQGLQFLFEYFSETQRNKGNFPGRFSGRQFSNSRSEMNVSTLELGDSALYLCASSSAGTGELTDTQYFGPGTRLTVL.

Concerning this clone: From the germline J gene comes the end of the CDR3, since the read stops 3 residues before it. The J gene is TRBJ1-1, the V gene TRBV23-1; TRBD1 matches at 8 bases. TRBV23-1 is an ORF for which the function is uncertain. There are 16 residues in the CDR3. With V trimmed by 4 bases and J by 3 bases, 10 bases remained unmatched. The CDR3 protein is CASSPQGARGDTEAFF. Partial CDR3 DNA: TGCGCCAGCAGTCCGCAGGGGGCGAGGGGGGACACTGAA.

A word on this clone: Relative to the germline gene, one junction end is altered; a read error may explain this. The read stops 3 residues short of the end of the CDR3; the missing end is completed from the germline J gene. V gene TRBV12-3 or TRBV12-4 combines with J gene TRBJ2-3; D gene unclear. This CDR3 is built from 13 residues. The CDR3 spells CASSFAESETQYF. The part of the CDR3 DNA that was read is TGTGCCAGCAGTTTTGCCGAGTCAGAGACG.

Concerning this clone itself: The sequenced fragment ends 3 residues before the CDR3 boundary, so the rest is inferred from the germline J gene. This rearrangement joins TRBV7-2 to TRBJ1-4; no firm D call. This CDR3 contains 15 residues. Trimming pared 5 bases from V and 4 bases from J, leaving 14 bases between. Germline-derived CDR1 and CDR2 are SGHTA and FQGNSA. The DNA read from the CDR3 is TGTGCCAGCAGCCCTAGCGCCGGATATAATGAAAAA. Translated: CASSPSAGYNEK. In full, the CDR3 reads CASSPSAGYNEKLFF.

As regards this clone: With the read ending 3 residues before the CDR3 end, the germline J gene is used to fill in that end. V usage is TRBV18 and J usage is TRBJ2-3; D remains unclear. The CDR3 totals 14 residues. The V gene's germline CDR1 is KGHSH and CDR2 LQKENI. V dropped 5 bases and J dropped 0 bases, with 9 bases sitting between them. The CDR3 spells CASSGPLSTDTQYF. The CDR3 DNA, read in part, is TGTGCCAGCTCAGGGCCCCTAAGCACAGATACG.

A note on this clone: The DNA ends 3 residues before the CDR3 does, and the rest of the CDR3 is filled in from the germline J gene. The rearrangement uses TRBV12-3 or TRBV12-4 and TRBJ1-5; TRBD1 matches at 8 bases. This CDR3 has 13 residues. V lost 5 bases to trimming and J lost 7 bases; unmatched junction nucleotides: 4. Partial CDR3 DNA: TGTGCCAGCAGTCGGACAGGGAACCAGCCC. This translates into CASSRTGNQP. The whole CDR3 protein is CASSRTGNQPQHF.

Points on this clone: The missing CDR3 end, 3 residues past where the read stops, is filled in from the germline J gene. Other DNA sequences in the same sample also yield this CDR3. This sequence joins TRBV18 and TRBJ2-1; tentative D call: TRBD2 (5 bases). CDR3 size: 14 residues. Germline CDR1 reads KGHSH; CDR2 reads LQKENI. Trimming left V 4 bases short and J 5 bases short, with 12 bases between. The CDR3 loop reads CASSLDGLNNEQFF. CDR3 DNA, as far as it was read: TGTGCCAGCTCACTGGACGGACTTAACAATGAG.

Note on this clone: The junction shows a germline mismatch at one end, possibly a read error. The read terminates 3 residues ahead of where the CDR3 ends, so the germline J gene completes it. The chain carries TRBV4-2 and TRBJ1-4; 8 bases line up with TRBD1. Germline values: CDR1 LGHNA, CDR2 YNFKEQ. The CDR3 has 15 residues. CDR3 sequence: CASSQDRGPNEKLFF. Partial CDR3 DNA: TGCGCCAGCAGCCAAGACAGGGGTCCTAATGAAAAA.

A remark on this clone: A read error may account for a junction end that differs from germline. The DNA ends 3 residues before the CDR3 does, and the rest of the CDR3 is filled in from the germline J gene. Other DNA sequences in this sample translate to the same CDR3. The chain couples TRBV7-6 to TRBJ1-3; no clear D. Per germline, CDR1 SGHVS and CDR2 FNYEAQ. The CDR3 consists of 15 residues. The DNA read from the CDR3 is TGTGCCAGCAGTCCCGACGGCGGCTCTGGAAACACA. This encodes CASSPDGGSGNT. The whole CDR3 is CASSPDGGSGNTIYF.

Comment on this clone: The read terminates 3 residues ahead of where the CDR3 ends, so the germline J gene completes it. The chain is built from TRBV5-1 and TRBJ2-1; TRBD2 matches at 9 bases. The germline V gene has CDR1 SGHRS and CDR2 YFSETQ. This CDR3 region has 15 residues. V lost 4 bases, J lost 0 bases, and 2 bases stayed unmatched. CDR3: CASSSSGGSYNEQFF. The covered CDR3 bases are TGCGCCAGCAGCAGTAGCGGGGGCTCCTACAATGAG.

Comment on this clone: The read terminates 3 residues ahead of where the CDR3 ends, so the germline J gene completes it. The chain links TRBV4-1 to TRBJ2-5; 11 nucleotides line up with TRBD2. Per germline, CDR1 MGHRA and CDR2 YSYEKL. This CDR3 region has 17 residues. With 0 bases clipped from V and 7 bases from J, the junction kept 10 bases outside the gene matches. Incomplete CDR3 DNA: TGCGCCAGCAGCCAAGATATTAGCGGGGGGGCTCCCTGGACC. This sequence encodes CASSQDISGGAPWT. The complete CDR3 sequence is CASSQDISGGAPWTQYF.

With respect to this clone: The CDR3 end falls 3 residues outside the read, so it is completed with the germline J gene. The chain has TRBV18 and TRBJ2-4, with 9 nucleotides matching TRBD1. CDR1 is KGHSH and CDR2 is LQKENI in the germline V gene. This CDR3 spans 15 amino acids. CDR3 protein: CASSKDRGINYGQYF. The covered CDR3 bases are TGTGCCAGCTCGAAAGACAGGGGGATCAACTATGGT.

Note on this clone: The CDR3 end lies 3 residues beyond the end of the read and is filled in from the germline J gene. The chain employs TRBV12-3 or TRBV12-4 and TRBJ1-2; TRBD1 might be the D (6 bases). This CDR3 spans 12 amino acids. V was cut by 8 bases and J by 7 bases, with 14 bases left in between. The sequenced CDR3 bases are TGTGCCAGCGGAACAGGGCTCGCTGGC. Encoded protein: CASGTGLAG. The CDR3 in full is CASGTGLAGYTF.

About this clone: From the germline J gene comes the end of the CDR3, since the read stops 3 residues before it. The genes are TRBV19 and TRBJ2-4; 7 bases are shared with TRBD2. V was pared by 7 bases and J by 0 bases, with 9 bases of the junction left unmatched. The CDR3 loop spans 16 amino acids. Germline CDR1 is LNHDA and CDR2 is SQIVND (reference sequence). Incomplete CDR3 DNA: TGTGCCAGTACCGGTACCGGGGGGATAGCCAAAAACATT. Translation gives CASTGTGGIAKNI. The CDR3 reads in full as CASTGTGGIAKNIQYF.

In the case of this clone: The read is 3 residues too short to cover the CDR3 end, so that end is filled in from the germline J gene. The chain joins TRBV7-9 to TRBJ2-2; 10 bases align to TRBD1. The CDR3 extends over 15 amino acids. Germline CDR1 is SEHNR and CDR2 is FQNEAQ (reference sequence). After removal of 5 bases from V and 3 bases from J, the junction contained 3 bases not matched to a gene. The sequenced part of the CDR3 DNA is TGTGCCAGCAGCCCCGGGACAGGGGACACCGGGGAG. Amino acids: CASSPGTGDTGE. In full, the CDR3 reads CASSPGTGDTGELFF.